This passage covers 15 T cell receptor beta chains from one sample sequenced in a study of T cell repertoires in aging, cancer and after chemotherapy. Rearranged V-D-J TRB sequences were amplified with a mixed TRB-A/B primer pool. TCRdb re-derived calls from the multiplex PCR reads in MiXCR, one entry per CDR3 protein. This repertoire shows 10,000 to 13,000 distinct CDR3 sequences, around 32% found once; its top ten account for 3.2%. Peripheral blood genomic DNA, not sorted cells or RNA, was the template. Sequenced: blood. The receptors were sampled from a human donor in good health.

This clonotype was counted a single time. This rearrangement joins TRBV11-3 to TRBJ2-1, with 8 bases aligning to TRBD2. This CDR3 region has 15 residues. V was pared by 5 bases and J by 6 bases, with 9 bases of the junction left unmatched. From germline, CDR1 is SGHNT and CDR2 YENEEA. CDR3 loop: CASSQRVGGANEQFF. The CDR3 coding sequence is TGTGCCAGCAGCCAGAGGGTCGGGGGGGCCAATGAGCAGTTCTTC.

This chain uses TRBV5-1 with TRBJ2-3; D might be TRBD2 (6 bases). Germline CDR1 and CDR2: SGHRS and YFSETQ. The CDR3 covers 14 residues. Trimming shortened V by 6 bases and J by 0 bases, and 11 bases separated the two germline ends. The CDR3 sequence is CASMSGPSTDTQYF. The CDR3 nucleotides are TGCGCCAGCATGAGCGGGCCTAGCACAGATACGCAGTATTTT.

This clonotype was seen only a few times. The chain carries TRBV18 and TRBJ2-7, with TRBD2 as a possible D gene (6 bases). The CDR3 contains 15 residues. CDR1 KGHSH and CDR2 LQKENI come from the germline V gene. V lost 2 bases and J lost 7, with 18 bases in between. CDR3 sequence reads: CASSPNAGPSWEQYF. DNA for the CDR3: TGTGCCAGCTCACCAAATGCGGGGCCCTCGTGGGAGCAGTACTTC.

The chain joins TRBV10-3 to TRBJ1-2; no firm D call. V was trimmed by 2 bases and J by 4 bases, leaving 11 bases between them. Germline values: CDR1 ENHRY, CDR2 SYGVKD. The CDR3 totals 14 residues. The CDR3 spells CAISEAGRSYGYTF. The CDR3 DNA reads TGTGCCATCAGTGAGGCCGGACGGTCCTATGGCTACACCTTC.

The CDR3 sequence: CASSLATSGSHNEQFF. The CDR3 coding sequence is TGTGCCAGCAGCTTAGCAACGAGCGGGAGCCACAATGAGCAGTTCTTC. The V and J genes are TRBV7-2 and TRBJ2-1, with 8 bases that match TRBD2. Germline trimming cut 0 bases from V and 5 bases from J; bases unmatched to any gene: 6. Germline V gene lookup returns CDR1 SGHTA and CDR2 FQGNSA. The CDR3 runs 16 residues.

V and J are TRBV6-5 and TRBJ2-1; 9 bases line up with TRBD2. Germline-derived CDR1 and CDR2 are MNHEY and SVGAGI. The junction had 8 bases not matched to a gene; V was cut back by 5 bases and J by 6 bases. The CDR3 contains 15 residues. The CDR3 DNA is TGTGCCAGCAGTGCGCGACTAGCGGTGAGCAATGAGCAGTTCTTC. Amino acid sequence: CASSARLAVSNEQFF.

The V and J genes are TRBV30 and TRBJ1-6, with D tentatively TRBD1 (5 bases). The V end was cut by 2 bases, the J end by 7 bases, with 9 bases between. Germline V CDR1 and CDR2: GTSNPN, SVGIG (reference sequence). CDR3 size: 13 residues. The CDR3 DNA follows: TGTGCCTGGAGTTCGAGGGGCAATTCACCCCTCCACTTT. Its translation: CAWSSRGNSPLHF. The whole variable domain, remainder taken from reference TRBV30 and TRBJ1-6, is SQTIHQWPATLVQPVGSPLSLECTVEGTSNPNLYWYRQAAGRGLQLLFYSVGIGQISSEVPQNLSASRPQDRQFILSSKKLLLSDSGFYLCAWSSRGNSPLHFGNGTRLTVT.

This clonotype is categorized as medium-sized. The gene calls are TRBV6-5 and TRBJ1-2, with a tentative D call TRBD1 (6 bases). Trimming stripped 6 bases from V and 4 bases from J, with 12 bases between. Germline CDR1 reads MNHEY; CDR2 reads SVGAGI. This CDR3 has 13 amino acids. In DNA, the CDR3 is TGTGCCAGCAGCACAGGGTTCCCCTATGGCTACACCTTC. It translates to CASSTGFPYGYTF.

The J gene is TRBJ2-7, the V gene TRBV19; D is unresolved. V gave up 9 bases and J gave up 0 bases, with 18 bases separating them. Germline loops: CDR1 LNHDA, CDR2 SQIVND (reference sequence). The CDR3 sequence is 15 residues long. The CDR3 spells CASSESSSFSYEQYF. The CDR3 DNA reads as TGTGCCAGCAGTGAATCGTCGTCCTTCTCCTACGAGCAGTACTTC.

By share, this clonotype ranks as medium-sized. The chain is built from TRBV19 and TRBJ2-7, with TRBD1 as a possible D gene (6 bases). CDR3 length: 13 amino acids. V lost 9 bases, J lost 4 bases, and 16 bases lay in between. CDR1 is LNHDA, CDR2 SQIVND, per germline (reference sequence). CDR3 sequence reads: CASKGQNWYEQYF. In DNA, the CDR3 is TGTGCCAGCAAAGGACAGAACTGGTACGAGCAGTACTTC.

The chain uses TRBV30 and TRBJ1-2; 8 bases match TRBD1. Trimming removed 5 bases from V and 8 bases from J; junction bases left unmatched: 1. This CDR3 comprises 10 residues. Germline V gives CDR1 GTSNPN, CDR2 SVGIG (reference sequence). This CDR3 reads CAWAGGGYTF. DNA for the CDR3: TGTGCCTGGGCAGGGGGCGGCTACACCTTC. Filled out from reference TRBV30 and TRBJ1-2, the complete variable domain reads SQTIHQWPATLVQPVGSPLSLECTVEGTSNPNLYWYRQAAGRGLQLLFYSVGIGQISSEVPQNLSASRPQDRQFILSSKKLLLSDSGFYLCAWAGGGYTFGSGTRLTVV.

This chain connects TRBV11-3 to TRBJ1-1; 7 bases agree with TRBD1. The CDR3 loop spans 16 amino acids. The junction had 12 bases not matched to a gene; V was cut back by 3 bases and J by 5 bases. Germline V gene sequence: CDR1 SGHNT, CDR2 YENEEA. CDR3 loop: CASSFRQGQDGTEAFF. The CDR3 nucleotides are TGTGCCAGCAGCTTCAGACAGGGCCAGGACGGTACTGAAGCTTTCTTT.

The rearrangement joins TRBV15 to TRBJ2-1; weak D call: TRBD2 (5 bases). V shed 1 base and J shed 8 bases, with 12 bases lying between them. This CDR3 spans 14 amino acids. CDR1 is LNHNV and CDR2 is YYDKDF in the germline V gene (reference sequence). CDR3 residues: CATSRGGLGDEQFF. DNA of the CDR3: TGTGCCACCAGCAGAGGAGGGCTTGGCGATGAGCAGTTCTTC.

The chain has TRBV6-5 and TRBJ1-1, with D uncertain. CDR3 length equals 13 residues. Germline CDR1 MNHEY, CDR2 SVGAGI. With 6 bases removed from V and 5 bases from J, the gap between germline ends came to 13 bases. The CDR3 here is CASSMGEGTEAFF. The CDR3 DNA sequence: TGTGCCAGCAGCATGGGAGAGGGAACTGAAGCTTTCTTT.

This clonotype was observed a few times. This sequence joins TRBV19 and TRBJ1-4; maybe TRBD1 (5 bases). CDR3 length: 17 residues. The V gene's germline CDR1 is LNHDA and CDR2 SQIVND (reference sequence). Trimming left V 6 bases short and J 3 bases short, with 20 bases between. CDR3 in amino acids: CASSRAGTGRANEKLFF. In DNA form, the CDR3 reads TGTGCCAGTAGCCGAGCCGGGACCGGCCGCGCTAATGAAAAACTGTTTTTT.